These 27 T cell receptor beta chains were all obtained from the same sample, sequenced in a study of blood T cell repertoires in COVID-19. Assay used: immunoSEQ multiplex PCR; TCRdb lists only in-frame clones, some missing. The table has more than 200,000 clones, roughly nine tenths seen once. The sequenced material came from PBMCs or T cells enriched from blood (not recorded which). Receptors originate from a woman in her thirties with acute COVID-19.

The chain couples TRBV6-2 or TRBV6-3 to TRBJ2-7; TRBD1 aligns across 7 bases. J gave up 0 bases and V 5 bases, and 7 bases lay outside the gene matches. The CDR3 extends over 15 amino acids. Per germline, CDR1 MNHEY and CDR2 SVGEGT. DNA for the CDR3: TGTGCCAGCAGTACCTGGACAGGTAGCTCCTACGAGCAGTACTTC. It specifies CASSTWTGSSYEQYF.

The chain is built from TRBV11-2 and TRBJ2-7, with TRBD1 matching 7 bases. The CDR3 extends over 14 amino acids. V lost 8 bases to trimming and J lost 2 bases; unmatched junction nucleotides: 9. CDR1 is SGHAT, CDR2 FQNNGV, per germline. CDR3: CASSRGTATYEQYF. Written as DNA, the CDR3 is TGTGCCAGCTCGAGGGGGACAGCTACCTACGAGCAGTACTTC. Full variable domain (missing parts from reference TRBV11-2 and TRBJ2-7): EAGVAQSPRYKIIEKRQSVAFWCNPISGHATLYWYQQILGQGPKLLIQFQNNGVVDDSQLPKDRFSAERLKGVDSTLKIQPAKLEDSAVYLCASSRGTATYEQYFGPGTRLTVT.

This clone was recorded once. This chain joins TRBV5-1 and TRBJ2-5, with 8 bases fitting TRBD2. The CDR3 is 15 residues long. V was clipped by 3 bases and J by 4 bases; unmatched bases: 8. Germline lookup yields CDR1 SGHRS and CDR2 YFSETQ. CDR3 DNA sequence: TGCGCCAGCAGCTGGGGGCGGGGGGAAGGAGAGACCCAGTACTTC. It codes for CASSWGRGEGETQYF.

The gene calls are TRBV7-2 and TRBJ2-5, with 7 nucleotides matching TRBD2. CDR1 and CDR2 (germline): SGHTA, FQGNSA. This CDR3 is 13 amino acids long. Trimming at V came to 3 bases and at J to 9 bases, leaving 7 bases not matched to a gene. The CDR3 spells CASSFPGDYAQYF. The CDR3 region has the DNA TGTGCCAGCAGCTTCCCCGGGGACTATGCCCAGTACTTC.

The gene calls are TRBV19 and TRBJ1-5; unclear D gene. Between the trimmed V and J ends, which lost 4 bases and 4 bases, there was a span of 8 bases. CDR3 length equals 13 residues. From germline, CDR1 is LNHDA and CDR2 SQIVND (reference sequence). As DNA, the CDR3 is TGTGCCAGTAGTACTGACAAGAATCAGCCCCAGCATTTT. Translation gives CASSTDKNQPQHF.

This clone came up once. The CDR3 spells CASGTPRTDGYGYTF. CDR3 bases: TGTGCTAGTGGTACCCCCCGGACAGACGGCTATGGCTACACCTTC. The chain carries TRBV12-5 and TRBJ1-2; D possibly corresponds to TRBD1 (6 bases). Germline-derived CDR1 and CDR2 are LGHNT and FRNRAP. Deletions cut 5 bases from V and 4 bases from J, with 17 bases between. The CDR3 length is 15 residues.

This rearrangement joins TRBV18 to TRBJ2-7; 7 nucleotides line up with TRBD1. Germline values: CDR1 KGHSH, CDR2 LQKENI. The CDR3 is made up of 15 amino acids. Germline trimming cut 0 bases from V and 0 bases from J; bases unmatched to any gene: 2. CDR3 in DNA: TGTGCCAGCTCACCACCGACAGGGCCCTCCTACGAGCAGTACTTC. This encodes CASSPPTGPSYEQYF.

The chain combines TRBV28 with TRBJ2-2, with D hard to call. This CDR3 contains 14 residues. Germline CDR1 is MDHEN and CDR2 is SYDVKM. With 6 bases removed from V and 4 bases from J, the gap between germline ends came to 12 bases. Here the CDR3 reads CASRKLGPTGELFF. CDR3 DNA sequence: TGTGCCAGCAGGAAACTTGGGCCCACCGGGGAGCTGTTTTTT.

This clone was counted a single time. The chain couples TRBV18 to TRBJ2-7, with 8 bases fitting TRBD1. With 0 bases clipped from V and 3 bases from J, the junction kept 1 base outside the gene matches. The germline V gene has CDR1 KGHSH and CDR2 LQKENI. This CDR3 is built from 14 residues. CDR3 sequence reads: CASSPPGQGYEQYF. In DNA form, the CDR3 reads TGTGCCAGCTCACCACCCGGACAGGGCTACGAGCAGTACTTC.

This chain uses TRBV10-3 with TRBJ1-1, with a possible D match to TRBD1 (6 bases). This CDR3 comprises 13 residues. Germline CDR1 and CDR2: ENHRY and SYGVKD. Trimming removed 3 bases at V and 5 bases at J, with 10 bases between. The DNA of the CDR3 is TGTGCCATCAGTGACGGGAGGGGGACTGAAGCTTTCTTT. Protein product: CAISDGRGTEAFF.

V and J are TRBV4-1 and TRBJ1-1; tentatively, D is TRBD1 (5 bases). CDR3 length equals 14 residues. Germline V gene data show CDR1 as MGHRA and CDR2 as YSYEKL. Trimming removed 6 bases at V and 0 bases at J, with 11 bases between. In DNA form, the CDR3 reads TGCGCCAGCAGTCTGACAGCCATGAACACTGAAGCTTTCTTT. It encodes CASSLTAMNTEAFF.

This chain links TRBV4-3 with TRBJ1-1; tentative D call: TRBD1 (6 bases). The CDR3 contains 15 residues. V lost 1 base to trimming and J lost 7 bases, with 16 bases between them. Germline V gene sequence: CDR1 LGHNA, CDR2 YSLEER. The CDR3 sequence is CASSQVGTGRDEAFF. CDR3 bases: TGCGCCAGCAGCCAAGTGGGCACAGGGAGGGATGAAGCTTTCTTT.

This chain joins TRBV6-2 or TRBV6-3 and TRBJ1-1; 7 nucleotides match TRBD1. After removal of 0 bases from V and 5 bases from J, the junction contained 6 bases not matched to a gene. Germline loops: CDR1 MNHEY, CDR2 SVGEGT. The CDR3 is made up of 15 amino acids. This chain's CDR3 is CASSYSWQGGTEAFF. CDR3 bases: TGTGCCAGCAGTTACTCGTGGCAGGGGGGTACTGAAGCTTTCTTT.

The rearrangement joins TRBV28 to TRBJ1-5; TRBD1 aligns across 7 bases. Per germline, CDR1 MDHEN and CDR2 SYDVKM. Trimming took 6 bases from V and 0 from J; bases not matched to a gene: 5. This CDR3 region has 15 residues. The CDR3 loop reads CASSSTGDSNQPQHF. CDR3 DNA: TGTGCCAGCAGCTCCACAGGGGATAGCAATCAGCCCCAGCATTTT. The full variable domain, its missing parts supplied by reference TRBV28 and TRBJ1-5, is DVKVTQSSRYLVKRTGEKVFLECVQDMDHENMFWYRQDPGLGLRLIYFSYDVKMKEKGDIPEGYSVSREKKERFSLILESASTNQTSMYLCASSSTGDSNQPQHFGDGTRLSIL.

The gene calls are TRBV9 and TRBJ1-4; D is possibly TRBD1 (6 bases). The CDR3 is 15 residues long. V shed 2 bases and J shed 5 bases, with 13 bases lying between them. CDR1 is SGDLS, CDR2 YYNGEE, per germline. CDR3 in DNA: TGTGCCAGCAGCGTTAGACAGGACTGGAATGAAAAACTGTTTTTT. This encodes CASSVRQDWNEKLFF.

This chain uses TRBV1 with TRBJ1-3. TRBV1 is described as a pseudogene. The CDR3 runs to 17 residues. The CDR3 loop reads CTSSQDRGAEPGNTIYF. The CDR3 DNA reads TGCACCAGCAGCCAAGATCGGGGGGCAGAGCCCGGAAACACCATATATTTT.

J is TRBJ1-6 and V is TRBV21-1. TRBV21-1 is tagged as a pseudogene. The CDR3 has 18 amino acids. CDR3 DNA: TGTGCCAGCAGCAAAGGGGCTGGAGGCCCGGACTATAATTCACCCCTCCACTTT. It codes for CASSKGAGGPDYNSPLHF.

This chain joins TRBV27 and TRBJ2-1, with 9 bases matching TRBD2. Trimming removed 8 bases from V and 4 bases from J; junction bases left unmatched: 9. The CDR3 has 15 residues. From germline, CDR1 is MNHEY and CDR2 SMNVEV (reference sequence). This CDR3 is CASGIAGARYNEQFF. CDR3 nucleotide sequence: TGTGCCAGCGGTATAGCGGGGGCCCGATACAATGAGCAGTTCTTC.

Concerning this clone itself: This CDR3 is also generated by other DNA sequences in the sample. In DNA, the CDR3 is TGTGCCAGCTCACCACTTAGCTCCTACGAGCAGTACTTC. It yields the protein CASSPLSSYEQYF. The rearrangement uses TRBV18 and TRBJ2-7; no clear D. V was trimmed by 1 base and J by 0 bases, leaving 4 bases between them. From germline, CDR1 is KGHSH and CDR2 LQKENI. CDR3 length: 13 amino acids.

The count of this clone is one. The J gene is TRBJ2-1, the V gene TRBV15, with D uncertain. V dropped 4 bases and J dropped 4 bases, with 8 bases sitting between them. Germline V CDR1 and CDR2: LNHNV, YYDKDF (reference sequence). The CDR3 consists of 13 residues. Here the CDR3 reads CATSKTRYNEQFF. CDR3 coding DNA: TGTGCCACCAGCAAAACGCGGTACAATGAGCAGTTCTTC.

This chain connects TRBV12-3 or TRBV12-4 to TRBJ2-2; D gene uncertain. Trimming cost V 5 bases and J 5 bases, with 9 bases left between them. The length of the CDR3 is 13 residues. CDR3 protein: CASSHSGTGELFF. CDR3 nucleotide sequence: TGTGCCAGCAGTCACAGTGGGACCGGGGAGCTGTTTTTT.

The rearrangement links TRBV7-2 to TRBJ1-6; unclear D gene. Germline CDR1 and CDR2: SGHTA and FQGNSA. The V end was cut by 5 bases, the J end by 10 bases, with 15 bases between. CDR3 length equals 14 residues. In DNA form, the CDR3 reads TGTGCCAGCAGCGGCAGGTTAACTGCGTCACCCCTCCACTTT. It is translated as CASSGRLTASPLHF.

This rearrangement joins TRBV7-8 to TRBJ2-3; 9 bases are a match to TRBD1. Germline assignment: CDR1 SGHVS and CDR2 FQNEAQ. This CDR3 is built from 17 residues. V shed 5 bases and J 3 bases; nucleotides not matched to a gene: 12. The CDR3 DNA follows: TGTGCCAGCAGCACCCGAAGAGGACAGGGGACAACAGATACGCAGTATTTT. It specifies CASSTRRGQGTTDTQYF.

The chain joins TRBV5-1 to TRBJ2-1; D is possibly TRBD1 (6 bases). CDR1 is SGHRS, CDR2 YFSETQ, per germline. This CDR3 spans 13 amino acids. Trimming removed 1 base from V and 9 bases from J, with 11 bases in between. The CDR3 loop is CASSLNRAIEQFF. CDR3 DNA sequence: TGCGCCAGCAGCTTGAACAGGGCAATTGAGCAGTTCTTC.

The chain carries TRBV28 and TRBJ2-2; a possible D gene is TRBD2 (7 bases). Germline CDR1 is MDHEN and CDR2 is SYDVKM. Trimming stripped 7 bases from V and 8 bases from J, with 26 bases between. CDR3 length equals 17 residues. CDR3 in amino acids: CASKIRMGGTTEGELFF. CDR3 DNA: TGTGCCAGCAAAATTAGAATGGGGGGGACAACAGAAGGGGAGCTGTTTTTT. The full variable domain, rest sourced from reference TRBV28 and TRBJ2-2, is DVKVTQSSRYLVKRTGEKVFLECVQDMDHENMFWYRQDPGLGLRLIYFSYDVKMKEKGDIPEGYSVSREKKERFSLILESASTNQTSMYLCASKIRMGGTTEGELFFGEGSRLTVL.

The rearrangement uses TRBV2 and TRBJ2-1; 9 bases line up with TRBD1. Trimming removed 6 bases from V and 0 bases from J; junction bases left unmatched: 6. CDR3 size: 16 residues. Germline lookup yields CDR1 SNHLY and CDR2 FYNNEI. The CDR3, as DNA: TGTGCCAGCAGGGAACAGGGGGCCGGCTCCTACAATGAGCAGTTCTTC. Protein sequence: CASREQGAGSYNEQFF.

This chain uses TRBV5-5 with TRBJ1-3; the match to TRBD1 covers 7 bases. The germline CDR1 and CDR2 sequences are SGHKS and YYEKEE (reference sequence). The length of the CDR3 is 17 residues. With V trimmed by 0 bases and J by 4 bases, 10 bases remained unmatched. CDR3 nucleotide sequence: TGTGCCAGCAGCTTGGAATTTGGACAGGCGGGGGGAAACACCATATATTTT. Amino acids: CASSLEFGQAGGNTIYF.